The rows below give T cell receptor beta chains drawn from one sample of a study. MiXCR, applied by TCRdb to the RT-PCR reads, yields one record per CDR3 protein. The data contain about 680,000 distinct CDR3 sequences, approximately 15% of them singletons. Specimen: memory CD4+ T cells from blood. Source of these receptors: a female donor in good health, serving as a healthy control. CDR3s include the opening cysteine and the closing phenylalanine or tryptophan. D genes are given only for firm matches. Only part of the rows carry a size: once, few, many, or a class if the clone is expanded.

D: TRBD2
V: TRBV11-2
size: few
J: TRBJ2-3
CDR3: CASSLGPGGEDTQYF
DNA: TGTGCCAGCAGCTTAGGACCGGGGGGGGAAGATACGCAGTATTTT

D: NA
V: TRBV6-5
size: few
J: TRBJ1-2
CDR3: CASRETDLYGYTF
DNA: TGTGCCAGCAGGGAAACGGATCTCTATGGCTACACCTTC

D: TRBD2
V: TRBV14
size: few
J: TRBJ2-1
CDR3: CASSQRIRSGLADEQFF
DNA: TGTGCCAGCAGCCAACGGATACGTTCGGGACTAGCAGACGAGCAGTTCTTC

D: TRBD2
V: TRBV29-1
size: many
J: TRBJ2-1
CDR3: CSVYGLAGTYNEQFF
DNA: TGCAGCGTTTATGGACTAGCGGGTACCTACAATGAGCAGTTCTTC

D: NA
V: TRBV6-5
size: NA
J: TRBJ2-7
CDR3: CASSYSKQGYYEQYF
DNA: TGTGCCAGCAGTTACTCTAAACAGGGTTACTACGAGCAGTACTTC

D: TRBD1
V: TRBV5-4
size: once
J: TRBJ1-6
CDR3: CASSAGTEVWTPLHF
DNA: TGTGCCAGCAGCGCCGGGACAGAAGTTTGGACCCCCCTCCACTTT

D: NA
V: TRBV9
size: NA
J: TRBJ2-2
CDR3: CASSVIGTAGAGELFF
DNA: TGTGCCAGCAGCGTAATCGGGACGGCCGGGGCCGGGGAGCTGTTTTTT

D: NA
V: TRBV5-1
size: once
J: TRBJ1-4
CDR3: CASSSNSATNEKLFF
DNA: TGCGCCAGCAGCTCAAACAGTGCAACTAATGAAAAACTGTTTTTT

D: NA
V: TRBV3-1
size: NA
J: TRBJ2-3
CDR3: CASSQVWDTSTDTQYF
DNA: TGTGCCAGCAGCCAAGTGTGGGACACGAGCACAGATACGCAGTATTTT

D: NA
V: TRBV5-1
size: NA
J: TRBJ2-7
CDR3: CASSLAFSFRGEQYF
DNA: TGCGCCAGCAGCTTGGCCTTTTCGTTCAGGGGCGAGCAGTACTTC

D: TRBD1
V: TRBV7-7
size: few
J: TRBJ2-3
CDR3: CASATGTGYTDTQYF
DNA: TGTGCCAGCGCTACCGGGACAGGCTACACAGATACGCAGTATTTT

D: NA
V: TRBV5-6
size: many
J: TRBJ2-7
CDR3: CASSTYRRTTYEQYF
DNA: TGTGCCAGCAGTACTTACAGGCGAACCACCTACGAGCAGTACTTC

D: NA
V: TRBV10-2
size: NA
J: TRBJ1-2
CDR3: CASGGGTTENVGYTF
DNA: TGCGCCAGCGGGGGAGGGACCACCGAGAACGTCGGCTACACCTTC

D: NA
V: TRBV7-2
size: few
J: TRBJ1-1
CDR3: CASSPTASMNTEAFF
DNA: TGTGCCAGCAGCCCTACGGCCAGCATGAACACTGAAGCTTTCTTT

D: NA
V: TRBV25-1
size: NA
J: TRBJ1-1
CDR3: CASSESLGRNTEAFF
DNA: TGTGCCAGCAGTGAATCTCTAGGGAGGAACACTGAAGCTTTCTTT

D: NA
V: TRBV20-1
size: NA
J: TRBJ1-3
CDR3: CSARMRGFGNTIYF
DNA: TGCAGTGCTAGAATGAGGGGGTTTGGAAACACCATATATTTT

D: TRBD1
V: TRBV6-1
size: NA
J: TRBJ2-2
CDR3: CASSAPPGQGNTGELFF
DNA: TGTGCCAGCAGTGCGCCCCCGGGACAGGGAAACACCGGGGAGCTGTTTTTT

D: TRBD2
V: TRBV2
size: NA
J: TRBJ2-3
CDR3: CASSEGPRLLTGTSGVTDTQYF
DNA: TGTGCCAGCAGTGAAGGCCCAAGACTACTGACCGGGACTAGCGGGGTCACAGATACGCAGTATTTT

D: NA
V: TRBV12-3/TRBV12-4
size: NA
J: TRBJ2-7
CDR3: CASSRAETYEQYF
DNA: TGTGCCAGCAGTCGGGCGGAAACCTACGAGCAGTACTTC

D: NA
V: TRBV6-2/TRBV6-3
size: few
J: TRBJ2-7
CDR3: CASSQGISYEQYF
DNA: TGTGCCAGCTCCCAGGGAATTTCCTACGAGCAGTACTTC

D: NA
V: TRBV20-1
size: many
J: TRBJ1-2
CDR3: CSARDRSGEHYGYTF
DNA: TGCAGTGCTAGAGATCGGTCAGGGGAGCACTATGGCTACACCTTC

D: NA
V: TRBV6-5
size: many
J: TRBJ2-6
CDR3: CASSYWAGTDPSGANVLTF
DNA: TGTGCCAGCAGTTACTGGGCCGGGACTGACCCCTCTGGGGCCAACGTCCTGACTTTC

D: NA
V: TRBV29-1
size: many
J: TRBJ2-3
CDR3: CSVVADGADTQYF
DNA: TGCAGCGTCGTTGCGGACGGCGCAGATACGCAGTATTTT

D: TRBD2
V: TRBV20-1
size: many
J: TRBJ2-5
CDR3: CSAPSGIGGETQYF
DNA: TGCAGTGCTCCTAGCGGGATAGGGGGAGAGACCCAGTACTTC

D: NA
V: TRBV4-2
size: many
J: TRBJ1-1
CDR3: CASSQAARSAGVGTEAFF
DNA: TGTGCCAGCAGCCAAGCGGCCAGATCCGCTGGGGTGGGCACTGAAGCTTTCTTT

D: TRBD1
V: TRBV24-1
size: NA
J: TRBJ2-1
CDR3: CATSDGNPGTGYYNEQFF
DNA: TGTGCCACCAGTGACGGAAATCCCGGGACAGGGTATTACAATGAGCAGTTCTTC

D: NA
V: TRBV29-1
size: NA
J: TRBJ2-1
CDR3: CSVDYQGHEQFF
DNA: TGCAGCGTTGACTACCAGGGCCATGAGCAGTTCTTC

D: TRBD2
V: TRBV5-1
size: many
J: TRBJ2-2
CDR3: CASGLASGSTGELFF
DNA: TGCGCCAGCGGTCTAGCTAGCGGGTCAACCGGGGAGCTGTTTTTT

D: NA
V: TRBV7-2
size: NA
J: TRBJ1-4
CDR3: CASSRRQATNEKLFF
DNA: TGTGCCAGCAGCAGACGACAGGCCACTAATGAAAAACTGTTTTTT

D: NA
V: TRBV2
size: NA
J: TRBJ2-3
CDR3: CASSPTGYGDTQYF
DNA: TGTGCCAGCAGTCCTACAGGGTATGGAGATACGCAGTATTTT

D: NA
V: TRBV4-2
size: few
J: TRBJ2-1
CDR3: CASSQDQGTEQFF
DNA: TGTGCCAGCAGCCAAGATCAGGGGACTGAGCAGTTCTTC

D: NA
V: TRBV3-1
size: few
J: TRBJ1-2
CDR3: CASSQVARTDGYTF
DNA: TGTGCCAGCAGCCAAGTGGCACGTACGGATGGCTACACCTTC

D: NA
V: TRBV7-2
size: NA
J: TRBJ1-2
CDR3: CASSHPTAYGYTF
DNA: TGTGCCAGCAGCCACCCCACAGCCTATGGCTACACCTTC

D: TRBD2
V: TRBV29-1
size: many
J: TRBJ2-3
CDR3: CSATGVAGADTQYF
DNA: TGCAGCGCCACGGGGGTAGCGGGAGCGGATACGCAGTATTTT

D: TRBD1
V: TRBV7-2
size: many
J: TRBJ2-3
CDR3: CASSRGTGADTQYF
DNA: TGTGCCAGCAGCCGGGGGACAGGTGCCGATACGCAGTATTTT

D: NA
V: TRBV5-1
size: NA
J: TRBJ1-3
CDR3: CASSWGTMSGNTIYF
DNA: TGCGCCAGCAGCTGGGGGACTATGTCTGGAAACACCATATATTTT

D: NA
V: TRBV7-3
size: NA
J: TRBJ2-2
CDR3: CASSLILTDNTGELFF
DNA: TGTGCCAGCAGCTTAATTTTGACAGACAACACCGGGGAGCTGTTTTTT

D: NA
V: TRBV7-9
size: many
J: TRBJ2-2
CDR3: CASREGASGELFF
DNA: TGTGCCAGCAGGGAGGGAGCGTCCGGGGAGCTGTTTTTT

D: NA
V: TRBV9
size: many
J: TRBJ2-3
CDR3: CASSVVGESTDTQYF
DNA: TGTGCCAGCAGCGTAGTCGGCGAGAGCACAGATACGCAGTATTTT

D: NA
V: TRBV6-5
size: few
J: TRBJ2-5
CDR3: CASSYGRRETQYF
DNA: TGTGCCAGCAGTTACGGGCGTAGGGAGACCCAGTACTTC

D: NA
V: TRBV18
size: NA
J: TRBJ2-1
CDR3: CASLQTRGSEQFF
DNA: TGTGCCAGCTTACAGACACGAGGGTCTGAGCAGTTCTTC

D: TRBD1
V: TRBV15
size: few
J: TRBJ1-1
CDR3: CATSRDGTENTEAFF
DNA: TGTGCCACCAGCAGAGATGGGACAGAGAACACTGAAGCTTTCTTT

D: NA
V: TRBV7-6
size: NA
J: TRBJ1-1
CDR3: CASSPAHGQGEAFF
DNA: TGTGCCAGCAGCCCCGCTCATGGGCAGGGTGAAGCTTTCTTT

D: NA
V: TRBV15
size: many
J: TRBJ2-2
CDR3: CATSRGATPGELFF
DNA: TGTGCCACCAGCAGAGGGGCGACACCGGGGGAGCTGTTTTTT

D: NA
V: TRBV20-1
size: few
J: TRBJ1-1
CDR3: CSARDGQRFMNTEAFF
DNA: TGCAGTGCTAGAGATGGACAGCGATTCATGAACACTGAAGCTTTCTTT

D: TRBD2
V: TRBV10-3
size: many
J: TRBJ2-7
CDR3: CATRGGTSYEQYF
DNA: TGTGCCACGAGGGGAGGGACCTCCTACGAGCAGTACTTC

D: TRBD2
V: TRBV24-1
size: NA
J: TRBJ2-3
CDR3: CASSVGTSGVGDTQYF
DNA: TGTGCCAGCAGCGTAGGGACTAGCGGGGTGGGAGATACGCAGTATTTT

D: NA
V: TRBV6-2/TRBV6-3
size: few
J: TRBJ1-6
CDR3: CASSYGSPLHF
DNA: TGTGCCAGCAGTTACGGTTCACCCCTCCACTTT

D: NA
V: TRBV7-2
size: many
J: TRBJ2-7
CDR3: CASSFSPAYEQYF
DNA: TGTGCCAGCAGCTTTAGTCCTGCCTACGAGCAGTACTTC

D: NA
V: TRBV20-1
size: few
J: TRBJ2-7
CDR3: CSAVGGITYEQYF
DNA: TGCAGTGCCGTAGGAGGGATCACCTACGAGCAGTACTTC

D: TRBD1
V: TRBV9
size: NA
J: TRBJ1-1
CDR3: CASSGGQGKSEAFF
DNA: TGTGCCAGCAGCGGCGGACAGGGGAAGTCTGAAGCTTTCTTT